This T cell receptor beta chain is from a study of cytomegalovirus exposure and HLA in healthy donors. A remark on this clone: Its target is not known.

PCR used 60 Vbeta primers and 13 Jbeta primers. Libraries were prepared by immunoSEQ multiplex PCR; TCRdb keeps only in-frame clonotypes and omits some of them. The table lists about 120,000 clones, roughly 80% of them singletons. Study-level points and caveats: A later analysis revealed that TCR association rates differed between HLA loci, peaking at DRB1 and bottoming out at HLA-C. Certain indistinguishable V segments, among them TRBV6-2 and TRBV6-3, were excluded.

Trimming at V came to 6 bases and at J to 3 bases, leaving 5 bases not matched to a gene. This CDR3 region has 14 residues. The germline gives CDR1 LNHNV, CDR2 YYDKDF (reference sequence). Source material: PBMCs. This clonotype was sampled from a man between 25 and 39 years old in good health and CMV-seropositive. The chain is built from TRBV15 and TRBJ1-3; 7 bases are shared with TRBD1. CDR3: CATRDRFNGNTIYF. Written as DNA, the CDR3 is TGTGCCACCAGGGACAGGTTCAATGGAAACACCATATATTTT.